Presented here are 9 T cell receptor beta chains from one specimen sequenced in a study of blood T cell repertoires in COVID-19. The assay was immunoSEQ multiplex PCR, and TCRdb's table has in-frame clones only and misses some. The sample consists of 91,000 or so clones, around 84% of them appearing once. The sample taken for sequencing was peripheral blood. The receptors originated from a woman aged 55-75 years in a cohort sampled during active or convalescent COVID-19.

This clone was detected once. CDR3 loop: CASSPLTVSSGNTIYF. As DNA, the CDR3 is TGCGCCAGCAGCCCCCTGACAGTCAGCTCTGGAAACACCATATATTTT. The rearrangement joins TRBV5-1 to TRBJ1-3; D may be TRBD1 (5 bases). The CDR3 loop spans 16 amino acids. Deletions cut 4 bases from V and 0 bases from J, with 14 bases between. Germline V gene lookup returns CDR1 SGHRS and CDR2 YFSETQ.

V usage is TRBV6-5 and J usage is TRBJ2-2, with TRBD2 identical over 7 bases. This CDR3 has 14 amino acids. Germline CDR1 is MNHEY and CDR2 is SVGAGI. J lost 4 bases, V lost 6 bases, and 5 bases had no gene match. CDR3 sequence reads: CASRPTSATGELFF. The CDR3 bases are TGTGCCAGCAGGCCCACTAGCGCCACCGGGGAGCTGTTTTTT.

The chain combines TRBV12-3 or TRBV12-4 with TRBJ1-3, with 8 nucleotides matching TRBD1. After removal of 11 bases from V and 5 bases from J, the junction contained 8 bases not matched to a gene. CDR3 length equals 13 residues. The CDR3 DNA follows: TGTGCCGGCGCCAGACAGGGGAGAAACACCATATATTTT. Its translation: CAGARQGRNTIYF.

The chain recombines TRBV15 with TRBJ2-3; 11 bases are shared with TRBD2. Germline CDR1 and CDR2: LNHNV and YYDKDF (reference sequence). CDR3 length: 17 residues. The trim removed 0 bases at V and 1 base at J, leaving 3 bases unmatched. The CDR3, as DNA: TGTGCCACCAGCAGAGATCCACTAGCGGGAGGCACAGATACGCAGTATTTT. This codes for CATSRDPLAGGTDTQYF.

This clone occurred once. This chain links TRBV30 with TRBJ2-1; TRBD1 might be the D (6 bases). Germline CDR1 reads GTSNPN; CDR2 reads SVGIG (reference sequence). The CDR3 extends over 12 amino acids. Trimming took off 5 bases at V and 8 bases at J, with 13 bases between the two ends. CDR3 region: CAWAGQIDEQFF. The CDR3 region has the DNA TGTGCCTGGGCCGGACAGATCGATGAGCAGTTCTTC.

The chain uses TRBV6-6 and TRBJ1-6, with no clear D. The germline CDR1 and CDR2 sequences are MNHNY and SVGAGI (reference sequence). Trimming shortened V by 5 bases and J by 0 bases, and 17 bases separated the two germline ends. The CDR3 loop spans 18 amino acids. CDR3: CASSLTELPSSYNSPLHF. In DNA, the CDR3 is TGTGCCAGCAGTCTGACGGAACTACCCAGCTCCTATAATTCACCCCTCCACTTT.

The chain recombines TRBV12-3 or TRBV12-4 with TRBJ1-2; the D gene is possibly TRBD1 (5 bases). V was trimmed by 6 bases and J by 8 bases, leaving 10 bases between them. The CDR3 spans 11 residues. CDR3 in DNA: TGTGCCAGCAGCCCTGGGGGGGGCTACACCTTC. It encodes CASSPGGGYTF.

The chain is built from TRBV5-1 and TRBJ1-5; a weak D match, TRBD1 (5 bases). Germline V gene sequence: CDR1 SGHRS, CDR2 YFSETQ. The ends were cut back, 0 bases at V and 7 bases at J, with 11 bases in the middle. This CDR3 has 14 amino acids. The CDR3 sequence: CASSLGQGGQPQHF. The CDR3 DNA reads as TGCGCCAGCAGCTTGGGTCAGGGTGGGCAGCCCCAGCATTTT.

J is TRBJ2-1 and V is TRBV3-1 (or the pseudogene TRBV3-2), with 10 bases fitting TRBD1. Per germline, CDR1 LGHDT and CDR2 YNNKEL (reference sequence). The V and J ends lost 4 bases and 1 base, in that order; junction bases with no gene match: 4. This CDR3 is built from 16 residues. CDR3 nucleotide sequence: TGTGCCAGCAGCCGACGGGGACAGGGGTCCTACAATGAGCAGTTCTTC. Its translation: CASSRRGQGSYNEQFF.